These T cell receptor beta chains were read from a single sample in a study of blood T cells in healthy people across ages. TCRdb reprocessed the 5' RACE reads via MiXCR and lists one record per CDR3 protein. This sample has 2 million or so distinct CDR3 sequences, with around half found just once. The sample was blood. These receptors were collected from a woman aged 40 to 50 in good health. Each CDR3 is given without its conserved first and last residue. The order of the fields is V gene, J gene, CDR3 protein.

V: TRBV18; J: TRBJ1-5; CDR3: ASSSMQEPQH
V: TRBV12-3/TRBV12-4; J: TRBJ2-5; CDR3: ASSFGPSGPYNEQY
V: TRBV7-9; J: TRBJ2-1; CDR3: ASSLGRSSQF
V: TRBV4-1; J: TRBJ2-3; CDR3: ASSLFERGGSTDTQY
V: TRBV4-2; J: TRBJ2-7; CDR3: ASSQGPEPSSYEQY
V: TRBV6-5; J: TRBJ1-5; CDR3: ASRPGQGIQPQH
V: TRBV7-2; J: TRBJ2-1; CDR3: ASSYDRGKWNEQF
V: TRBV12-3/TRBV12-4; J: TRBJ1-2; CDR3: ASSLLTGTNYGYT
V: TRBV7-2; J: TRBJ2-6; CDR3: ASSLQTVSGANVLT
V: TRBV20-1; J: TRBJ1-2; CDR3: TPRGGHGYT
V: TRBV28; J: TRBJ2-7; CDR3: ASSLRVFSNEQY
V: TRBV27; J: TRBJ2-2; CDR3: ASSPRDSPNTGELF
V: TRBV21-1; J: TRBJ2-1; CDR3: ASSRGTQGEDNEQF
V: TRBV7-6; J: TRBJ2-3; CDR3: ASSSRYRVNTDTQY
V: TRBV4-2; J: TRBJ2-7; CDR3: ASSQDLQGADEQY
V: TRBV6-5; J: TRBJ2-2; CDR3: ASSYGQIGELF
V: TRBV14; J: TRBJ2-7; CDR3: ASSQGGAFYEQY
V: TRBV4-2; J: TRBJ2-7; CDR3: ASSHAILDGNYEQY
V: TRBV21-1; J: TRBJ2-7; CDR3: ASSKSPGEGHYEQY
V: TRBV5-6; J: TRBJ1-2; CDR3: ASSLGDTQIYGYT
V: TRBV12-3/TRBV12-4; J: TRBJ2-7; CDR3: ASSSRQGADEQY
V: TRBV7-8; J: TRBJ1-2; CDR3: ASSLAGSMSDYGYT
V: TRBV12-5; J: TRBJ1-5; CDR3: ASGFQRTGRNQPQH
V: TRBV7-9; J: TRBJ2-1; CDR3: ASSLGAVSSYNERF
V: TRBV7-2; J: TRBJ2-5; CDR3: ASSLVRTSGEYQETQY
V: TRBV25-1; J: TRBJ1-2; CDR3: ASSRGMDGYT
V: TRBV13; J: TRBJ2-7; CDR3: ASSPGTSGAAQIYEQY
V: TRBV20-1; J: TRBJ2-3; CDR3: SAPRPGLDTQY
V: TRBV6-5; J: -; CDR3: ASRPTSGDLYNEQY
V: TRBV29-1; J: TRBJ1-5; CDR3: SVIDTYSNQPQH
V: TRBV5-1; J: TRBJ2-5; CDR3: ASSFSRLAGNQETQY
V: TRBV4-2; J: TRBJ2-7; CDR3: ASSQQGESSYEQY
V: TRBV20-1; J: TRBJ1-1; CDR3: SAPSQGTEAF
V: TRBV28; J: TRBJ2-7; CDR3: ASSLLRQGIYEQY
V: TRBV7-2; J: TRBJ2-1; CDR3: ASSLVGSGYNEQF
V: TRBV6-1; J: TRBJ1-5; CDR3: ASSEEVGRPKDQPQH
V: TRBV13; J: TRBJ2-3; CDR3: ASSLWETADTQY
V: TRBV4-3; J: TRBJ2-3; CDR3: ASSQSVGLDTQY
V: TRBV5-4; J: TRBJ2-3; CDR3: ASSLGPSGSDTQY
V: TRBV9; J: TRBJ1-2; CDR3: ASSVVGSDSHNRGYGYT
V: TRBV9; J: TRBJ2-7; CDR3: ASSTQAGGTYEQY
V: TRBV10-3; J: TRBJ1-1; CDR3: AINPTVNTEAF
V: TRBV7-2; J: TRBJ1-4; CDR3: ASRTTGGDEKLF
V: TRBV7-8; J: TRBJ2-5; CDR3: ASSAGGISQETQY
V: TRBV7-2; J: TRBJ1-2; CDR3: ASSLREGSNYGYT
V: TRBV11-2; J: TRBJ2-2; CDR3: ASSLGGTHTGELF
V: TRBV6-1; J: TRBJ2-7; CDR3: ASRPATYEQY
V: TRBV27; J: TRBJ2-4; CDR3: ASSFSDRGDIQY
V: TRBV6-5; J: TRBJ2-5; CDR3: ASRGPSGETYNEQY
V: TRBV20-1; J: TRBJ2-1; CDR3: SGRPTGTGSNEQF
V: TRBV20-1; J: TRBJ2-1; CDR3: SAHPQDRGYNEQF
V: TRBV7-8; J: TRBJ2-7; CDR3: ASNLRMGTGLSYEQY
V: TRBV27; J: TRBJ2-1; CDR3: ASSAAYTSDEQF
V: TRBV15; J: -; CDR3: ATSRLTGRETQY
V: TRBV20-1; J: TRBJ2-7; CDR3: SARSSGGSSYEQY